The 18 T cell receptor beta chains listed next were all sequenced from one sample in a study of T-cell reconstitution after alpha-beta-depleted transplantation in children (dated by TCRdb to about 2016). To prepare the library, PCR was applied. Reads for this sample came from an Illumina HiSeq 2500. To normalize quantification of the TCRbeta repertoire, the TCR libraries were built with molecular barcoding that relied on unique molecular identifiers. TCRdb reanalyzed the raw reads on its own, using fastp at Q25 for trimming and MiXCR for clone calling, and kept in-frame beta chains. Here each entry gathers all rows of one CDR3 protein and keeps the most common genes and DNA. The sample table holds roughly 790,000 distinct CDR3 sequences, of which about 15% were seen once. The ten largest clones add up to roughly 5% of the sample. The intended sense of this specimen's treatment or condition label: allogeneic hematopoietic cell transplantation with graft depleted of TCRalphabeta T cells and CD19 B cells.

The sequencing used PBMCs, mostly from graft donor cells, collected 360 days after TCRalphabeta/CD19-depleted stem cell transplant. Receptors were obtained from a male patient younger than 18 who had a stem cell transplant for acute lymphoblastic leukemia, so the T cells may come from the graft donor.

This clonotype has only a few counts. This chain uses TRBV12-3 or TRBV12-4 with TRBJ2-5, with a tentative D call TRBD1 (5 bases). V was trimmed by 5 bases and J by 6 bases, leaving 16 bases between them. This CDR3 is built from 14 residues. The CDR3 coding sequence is TGTGCCAGCAGTCGGCTGGCAGGGTCCAAGACCCAGTACTTC. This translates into CASSRLAGSKTQYF.

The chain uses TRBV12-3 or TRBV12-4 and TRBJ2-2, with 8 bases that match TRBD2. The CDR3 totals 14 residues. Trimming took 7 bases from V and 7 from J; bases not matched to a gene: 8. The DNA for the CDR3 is TGTGCCAGCACCCCTACGGGAGGGGGCGGGGAGCTGTTTTTT. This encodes CASTPTGGGGELFF.

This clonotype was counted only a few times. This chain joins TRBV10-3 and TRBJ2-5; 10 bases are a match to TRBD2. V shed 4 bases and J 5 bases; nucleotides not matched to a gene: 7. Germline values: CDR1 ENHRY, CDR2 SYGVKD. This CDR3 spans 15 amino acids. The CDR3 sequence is CAISASGRPRETQYF. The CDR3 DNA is TGTGCCATCAGTGCTAGCGGGAGACCGAGGGAGACCCAGTACTTC.

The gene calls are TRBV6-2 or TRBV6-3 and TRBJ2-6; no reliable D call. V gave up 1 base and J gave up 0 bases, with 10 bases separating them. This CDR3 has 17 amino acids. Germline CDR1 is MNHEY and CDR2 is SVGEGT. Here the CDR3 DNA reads TGTGCCAGCAGTTACTGGAAGGGCCTCTCTGGGGCCAACGTCCTGACTTTC. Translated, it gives CASSYWKGLSGANVLTF.

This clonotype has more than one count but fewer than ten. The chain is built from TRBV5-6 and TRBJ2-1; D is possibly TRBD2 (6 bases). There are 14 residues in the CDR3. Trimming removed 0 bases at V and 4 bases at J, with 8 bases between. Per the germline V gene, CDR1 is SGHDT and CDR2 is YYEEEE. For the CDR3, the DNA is TGTGCCAGCAGCTTGGGGCGGGATTACAATGAGCAGTTCTTC. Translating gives CASSLGRDYNEQFF.

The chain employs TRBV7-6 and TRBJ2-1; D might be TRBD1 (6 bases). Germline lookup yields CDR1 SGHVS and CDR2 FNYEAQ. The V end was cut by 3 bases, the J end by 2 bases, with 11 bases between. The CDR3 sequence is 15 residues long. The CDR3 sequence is CASSFLPGAYNEQFF. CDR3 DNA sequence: TGTGCCAGCAGCTTCCTGCCAGGGGCCTACAATGAGCAGTTCTTC.

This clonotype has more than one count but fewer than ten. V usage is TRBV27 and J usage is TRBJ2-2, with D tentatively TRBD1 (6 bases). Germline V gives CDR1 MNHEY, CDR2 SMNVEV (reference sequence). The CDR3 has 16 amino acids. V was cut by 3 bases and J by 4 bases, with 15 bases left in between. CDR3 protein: CASSFLITGPTGELFF. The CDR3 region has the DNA TGTGCCAGCAGTTTCCTCATAACAGGGCCCACCGGGGAGCTGTTTTTT.

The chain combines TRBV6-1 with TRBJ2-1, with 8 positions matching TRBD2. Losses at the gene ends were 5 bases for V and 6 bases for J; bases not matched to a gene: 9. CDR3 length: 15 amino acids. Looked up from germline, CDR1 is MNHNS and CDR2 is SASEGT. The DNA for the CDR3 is TGTGCCAGCAGTCCACACGGGGGGGTAAGCAATGAGCAGTTCTTC. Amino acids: CASSPHGGVSNEQFF.

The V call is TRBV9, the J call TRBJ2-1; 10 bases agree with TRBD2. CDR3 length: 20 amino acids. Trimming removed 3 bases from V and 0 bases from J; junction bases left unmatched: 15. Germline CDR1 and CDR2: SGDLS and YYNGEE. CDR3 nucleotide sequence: TGTGCCAGCAGCGCCTTATGGGAGCGGGAGGGCCTCCGCTCCTACAATGAGCAGTTCTTC. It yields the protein CASSALWEREGLRSYNEQFF.

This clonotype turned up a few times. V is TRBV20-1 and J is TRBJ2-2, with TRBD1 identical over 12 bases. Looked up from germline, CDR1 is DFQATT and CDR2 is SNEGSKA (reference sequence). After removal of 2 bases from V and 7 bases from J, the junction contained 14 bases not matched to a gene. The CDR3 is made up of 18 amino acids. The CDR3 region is CSARPHPRDRGHYGELFF. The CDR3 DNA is TGCAGTGCTAGACCACACCCGAGGGACAGGGGGCATTACGGGGAGCTGTTTTTT.

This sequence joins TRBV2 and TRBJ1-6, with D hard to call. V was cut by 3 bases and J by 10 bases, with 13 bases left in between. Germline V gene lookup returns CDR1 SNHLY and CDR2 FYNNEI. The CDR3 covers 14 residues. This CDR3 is CASSDTGRRSPLHF. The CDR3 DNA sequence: TGTGCCAGCAGTGATACGGGGAGGAGGTCACCCCTCCACTTT.

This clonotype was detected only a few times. The CDR3: CSVPVGGRGTEAFF. The CDR3 coding sequence is TGCAGCGTGCCCGTGGGGGGTCGCGGCACTGAAGCTTTCTTT. The rearrangement uses TRBV29-1 and TRBJ1-1; a possible D gene is TRBD1 (5 bases). V shed 6 bases and J shed 4 bases, with 18 bases lying between them. Germline-derived CDR1 and CDR2 are SQVTM and ANQGSEA. There are 14 residues in the CDR3.

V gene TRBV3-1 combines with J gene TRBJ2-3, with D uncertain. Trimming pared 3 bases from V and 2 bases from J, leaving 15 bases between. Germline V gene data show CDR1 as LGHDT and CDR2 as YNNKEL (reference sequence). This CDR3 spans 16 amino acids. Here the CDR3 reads CASSQMDHTFTDTQYF. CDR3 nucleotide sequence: TGTGCCAGCAGCCAGATGGACCACACTTTCACAGATACGCAGTATTTT.

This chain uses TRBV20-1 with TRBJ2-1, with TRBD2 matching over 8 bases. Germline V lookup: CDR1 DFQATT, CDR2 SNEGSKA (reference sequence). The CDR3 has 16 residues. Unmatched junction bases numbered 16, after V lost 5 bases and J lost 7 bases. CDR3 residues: CSAGAFLGRADNEQFF. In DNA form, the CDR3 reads TGCAGTGCTGGGGCTTTTCTCGGGAGGGCCGATAATGAGCAGTTCTTC.

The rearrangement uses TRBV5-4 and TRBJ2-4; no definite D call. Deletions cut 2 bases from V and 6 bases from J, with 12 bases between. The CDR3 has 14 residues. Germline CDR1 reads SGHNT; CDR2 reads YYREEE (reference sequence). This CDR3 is CASSLTIGINIQYF. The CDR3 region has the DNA TGTGCCAGCAGCTTAACCATAGGGATAAACATTCAGTACTTC.

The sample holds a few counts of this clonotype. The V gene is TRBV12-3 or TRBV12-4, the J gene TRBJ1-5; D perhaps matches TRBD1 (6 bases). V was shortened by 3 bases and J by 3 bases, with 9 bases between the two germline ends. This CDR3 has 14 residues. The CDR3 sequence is CASSLDRLNQPQHF. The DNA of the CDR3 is TGTGCCAGCAGTTTGGACAGACTCAATCAGCCCCAGCATTTT.

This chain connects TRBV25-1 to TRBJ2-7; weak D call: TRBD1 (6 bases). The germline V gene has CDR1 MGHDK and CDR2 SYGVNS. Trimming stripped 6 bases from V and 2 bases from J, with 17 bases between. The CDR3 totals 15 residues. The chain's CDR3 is CASRWGHRPPYEQYF. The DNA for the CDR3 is TGTGCCAGCAGGTGGGGACACCGGCCTCCCTACGAGCAGTACTTC.

CDR3 protein: CASSPSRGAHSSYEQYF. Here the CDR3 DNA reads TGTGCCAGCTCACCGTCACGAGGAGCGCATAGCTCCTACGAGCAGTACTTC. The chain uses TRBV18 and TRBJ2-7; D is undetermined. The CDR3 spans 17 residues. CDR1 and CDR2 (germline): KGHSH, LQKENI. Trimming removed 3 bases at V and 0 bases at J, with 18 bases between.